Each of the 29 T cell receptor beta chains below was sequenced from the same sample in a study of blood T cell repertoires in COVID-19. Measured with immunoSEQ multiplex PCR; TCRdb has only the in-frame clones, and not every one. The sample lists around 140,000 clones; 84% were seen once. The sequenced sample was PBMCs or T cells enriched from blood (not recorded which). Receptors were obtained from a man aged 50 to 60 in a cohort exposed to, infected with or recovered from COVID-19 (not recorded which).

The genes are TRBV3-1 (or the pseudogene TRBV3-2) and TRBJ2-3; TRBD1 aligns across 8 bases. Germline V gene data show CDR1 as LGHDT and CDR2 as YNNKEL (reference sequence). The ends lost 5 bases at V and 1 base at J; junction bases unmatched: 2. The CDR3 spans 14 residues. Here the CDR3 DNA reads TGTGCCAGCAGCTCGACAGGGGGCACAGATACGCAGTATTTT. The encoded protein is CASSSTGGTDTQYF.

CDR3 sequence reads: CAWSRKRGGGYNEQFF. In nucleotides, the CDR3 is TGTGCCTGGAGCCGTAAGCGGGGGGGCGGCTACAATGAGCAGTTCTTC. V gene TRBV30 combines with J gene TRBJ2-1, with TRBD2 matching 10 bases. The V gene end was trimmed by 3 bases and the J gene end by 3 bases; junction bases not matched to a gene: 8. The CDR3 covers 16 residues. Germline values: CDR1 GTSNPN, CDR2 SVGIG (reference sequence).

The chain has TRBV7-2 and TRBJ1-4; the D is unclear. Germline values: CDR1 SGHTA, CDR2 FQGNSA. The CDR3 totals 13 residues. V gave up 1 base and J gave up 8 bases, with 8 bases separating them. The CDR3 is CASSLGPVEKLFF. Here the CDR3 DNA reads TGTGCCAGCAGCTTAGGTCCGGTGGAAAAACTGTTTTTT.

The rearrangement joins TRBV29-1 to TRBJ2-3; D may be TRBD1 (6 bases). The CDR3 consists of 13 residues. Between the trimmed V and J ends, which lost 2 bases and 5 bases, there was a span of 11 bases. CDR1 and CDR2 (germline): SQVTM, ANQGSEA. The CDR3 bases are TGCAGCGTTGAATTCCAGGGGATAGATACGCAGTATTTT. This codes for CSVEFQGIDTQYF.

The chain couples TRBV5-1 to TRBJ2-7; 7 bases align to TRBD1. The CDR3 length is 14 residues. V gave up 3 bases and J gave up 5 bases; unmatched junction bases: 8. CDR1 SGHRS and CDR2 YFSETQ come from the germline V gene. The CDR3 DNA follows: TGCGCCAGCAGCTCCGGGACAGTCGCCCACGAGCAGTACTTC. It yields the protein CASSSGTVAHEQYF.

The chain employs TRBV29-1 and TRBJ1-2; no reliable D call. This CDR3 region has 13 residues. Trimming shortened V by 3 bases and J by 1 base, and 9 bases separated the two germline ends. Germline V gene data show CDR1 as SQVTM and CDR2 as ANQGSEA. The CDR3 nucleotides are TGCAGCGTTGAGGGCTCCCATAACTATGGCTACACCTTC. It translates to CSVEGSHNYGYTF.

V and J are TRBV19 and TRBJ1-5; TRBD1 is a possible D gene (5 bases). This CDR3 contains 15 residues. Germline V CDR1 and CDR2: LNHDA, SQIVND (reference sequence). Trimming removed 4 bases at V and 0 bases at J, with 10 bases between. Written as DNA, the CDR3 is TGTGCCAGTAGTACGCGCGGGGGTAGCAATCAGCCCCAGCATTTT. Encoded protein: CASSTRGGSNQPQHF.

This clone showed up just once. The rearrangement links TRBV10-3 to TRBJ1-1, with 9 bases that match TRBD1. This CDR3 has 16 amino acids. Germline V gives CDR1 ENHRY, CDR2 SYGVKD. The J segment lost 3 bases and the V segment lost 4 bases, leaving 9 bases of the junction unmatched. The CDR3 DNA is TGTGCCATCAGTGTGGGCCCGGGACAGGGAGACACTGAAGCTTTCTTT. This encodes CAISVGPGQGDTEAFF.

The chain has TRBV7-8 and TRBJ1-4; 7 bases match TRBD1. Germline V gene sequence: CDR1 SGHVS, CDR2 FQNEAQ. V was pared by 5 bases and J by 2 bases, with 2 bases of the junction left unmatched. The CDR3 extends over 14 amino acids. CDR3 nucleotides: TGTGCCAGCAGCCGAGGGGGCACTAATGAAAAACTGTTTTTT. Encoded protein: CASSRGGTNEKLFF. Combining the CDR3 with reference TRBV7-8 and TRBJ1-4 gives the whole variable domain GAGVSQSPRYKVAKRGQDVALRCDPISGHVSLFWYQQALGQGPEFLTYFQNEAQLDKSGLPSDRFFAERPEGSVSTLKIQRTQQEDSAVYLCASSRGGTNEKLFFGSGTQLSVL.

The chain carries TRBV7-3 and TRBJ2-1; 8 bases map to TRBD2. Trimming at V came to 2 bases and at J to 8 bases, leaving 14 bases not matched to a gene. CDR1 is SGHTA and CDR2 is FQGTGA in the germline V gene. This CDR3 has 17 residues. CDR3 sequence (DNA): TGTGCCAGCAGCTTAGGGGGCAGCGGGAGTTTCCCCCATGAGCAGTTCTTC. It is translated as CASSLGGSGSFPHEQFF.

The J gene is TRBJ1-6, the V gene TRBV9; maybe TRBD1 (6 bases). Germline CDR1 SGDLS, CDR2 YYNGEE. The CDR3 extends over 13 amino acids. V lost 7 bases and J 7 bases, leaving 12 bases between the germline ends. The CDR3, as DNA: TGTGCCAGCTCGAGGGGGGGGAATTCACCCCTCCACTTT. Translated, it gives CASSRGGNSPLHF.

The chain uses TRBV6-1 and TRBJ2-7; a possible D gene is TRBD2 (5 bases). The CDR3 sequence is 12 residues long. V gave up 2 bases and J gave up 12 bases, with 14 bases separating them. In germline, CDR1 is MNHNS, CDR2 SASEGT. In DNA, the CDR3 is TGTGCCAGCAGTGAAATGGGAGCCGCGCGGTACTTC. It encodes CASSEMGAARYF.

This clone appeared a few times. The V call is TRBV10-3, the J call TRBJ1-1; unclear D gene. V was shortened by 0 bases and J by 1 base, with 9 bases between the two germline ends. In germline, CDR1 is ENHRY, CDR2 SYGVKD. The CDR3 has 15 residues. The CDR3 is CAISESDEENTEAFF. CDR3 in DNA: TGTGCCATCAGTGAGTCAGATGAGGAGAACACTGAAGCTTTCTTT.

This clone was detected only once. This chain joins TRBV6-2 or TRBV6-3 and TRBJ1-1, with a possible D match to TRBD1 (6 bases). The V end was cut by 0 bases, the J end by 0 bases, with 11 bases between. CDR1 and CDR2 (germline): MNHEY, SVGEGT. This CDR3 has 16 amino acids. The CDR3 loop reads CASSYSKGGVNTEAFF. In nucleotides, the CDR3 is TGTGCCAGCAGTTACTCGAAGGGGGGGGTGAACACTGAAGCTTTCTTT.

The chain is built from TRBV10-3 and TRBJ2-7; 10 bases agree with TRBD1. Germline CDR1 is ENHRY and CDR2 is SYGVKD. The CDR3 has 13 residues. The V and J ends lost 8 bases and 5 bases, in that order; junction bases with no gene match: 6. Here the CDR3 DNA reads TGTGCCATCTCGACAGGGGGCCTGGACGAGCAGTACTTC. It specifies CAISTGGLDEQYF.

The chain links TRBV6-2 or TRBV6-3 to TRBJ2-7, with D maybe TRBD2 (5 bases). The length of the CDR3 is 15 residues. Germline assignment: CDR1 MNHEY and CDR2 SVGEGT. V lost 2 bases, J lost 4 bases, and 15 bases lay in between. In nucleotides, the CDR3 is TGTGCCAGCAGTTACGGAACAACGCGGGCTTACGAGCAGTACTTC. Translation gives CASSYGTTRAYEQYF.

This chain connects TRBV20-1 to TRBJ1-3; no definite D call. Trimming took 3 bases from V and 0 from J, leaving 6 bases between them. The CDR3 has 13 amino acids. CDR1 and CDR2 from the germline V gene are DFQATT and SNEGSKA (reference sequence). CDR3 in amino acids: CSASLASGNTIYF. CDR3 DNA sequence: TGCAGTGCTAGTCTGGCCTCTGGAAACACCATATATTTT.

CDR3 residues: CASSEGQSTDTQYF. The CDR3 DNA is TGTGCCAGCAGTGAAGGGCAGAGCACAGATACGCAGTATTTT. The chain combines TRBV6-1 with TRBJ2-3; no firm D call. The length of the CDR3 is 14 residues. The V and J ends lost 1 base and 0 bases respectively, with 5 bases between them. Germline-derived CDR1 and CDR2 are MNHNS and SASEGT.

The V call is TRBV16, the J call TRBJ1-1; D may be TRBD1 (6 bases). This CDR3 has 14 residues. V lost 4 bases and J lost 4, with 13 bases in between. CDR1 is KGHSY, CDR2 FQNENV, per germline. CDR3 DNA: TGTGCCAGCAGCCGCTACAGGGAAAGCACTGAAGCTTTCTTT. It is translated as CASSRYRESTEAFF.

This chain links TRBV18 with TRBJ1-2, with 7 bases lining up with TRBD1. Germline CDR1 and CDR2: KGHSH and LQKENI. J lost 8 bases, V lost 2 bases, and 11 bases had no gene match. There are 15 residues in the CDR3. Here the CDR3 reads CASSPNRGSLEGYTF. The DNA for the CDR3 is TGTGCCAGCTCACCAAACAGGGGCTCGTTGGAGGGCTACACCTTC.

This chain links TRBV28 with TRBJ1-5, with TRBD1 matching 10 bases. There are 15 residues in the CDR3. Looked up from germline, CDR1 is MDHEN and CDR2 is SYDVKM. J lost 4 bases, V lost 7 bases, and 7 bases had no gene match. This CDR3 is CASTPGQGINQPQHF. The CDR3 DNA is TGTGCCAGCACTCCGGGACAGGGGATTAATCAGCCCCAGCATTTT.

V is TRBV10-3 and J is TRBJ1-2, with 7 bases aligning to TRBD1. Trimming cost V 3 bases and J 8 bases; bases outside gene matches: 12. The CDR3 length is 15 residues. Germline lookup yields CDR1 ENHRY and CDR2 SYGVKD. The CDR3 DNA reads as TGTGCCATCAGTGACAGGGGGGACGGTTCGGGCGGCTACACCTTC. Translating gives CAISDRGDGSGGYTF.

A note on this clone: One end of the junction does not line up with germline, which may come from a read error. The chain is built from TRBV6-5 and TRBJ1-6; a weak D match, TRBD1 (5 bases). This CDR3 is built from 14 residues. Germline-derived CDR1 and CDR2 are MNHEY and SVGAGI. The CDR3 region is CAGRVSSYNSPLHF. The DNA for the CDR3 is TGTGCCGGCAGGGTGAGCTCCTATAATTCACCCCTCCACTTT.

V is TRBV24-1 and J is TRBJ2-7, with a possible D match to TRBD2 (7 bases). V was clipped by 2 bases and J by 7 bases, with 17 bases between them. Germline CDR1 is KGHDR and CDR2 is SFDVKD. The CDR3 has 15 amino acids. CDR3 coding DNA: TGTGCCACCAGTGATTCGGACACCGGGGGGCCAGAGCAGTACTTC. It translates to CATSDSDTGGPEQYF.

In nucleotides, the CDR3 is TGCGCCAGCAGTTCGGTAGACTCCTACGAGCAGTACTTC. It yields the protein CASSSVDSYEQYF. This rearrangement joins TRBV10-2 to TRBJ2-7; D is unresolved. Germline V gene lookup returns CDR1 WSHSY and CDR2 SAAADI. V was trimmed by 5 bases and J by 0 bases, leaving 8 bases between them. The CDR3 length is 13 residues.

The rearrangement joins TRBV18 to TRBJ2-1, with 11 bases identical to TRBD2. The V gene's germline CDR1 is KGHSH and CDR2 LQKENI. The CDR3 runs to 15 residues. Trimming at V came to 6 bases and at J to 9 bases, leaving 10 bases not matched to a gene. CDR3 loop: CASSPGNSGRVEQFF. The CDR3 DNA sequence: TGTGCCAGCTCCCCCGGTAATAGCGGGAGGGTTGAGCAGTTCTTC.

This chain connects TRBV10-3 to TRBJ2-1; D possibly corresponds to TRBD2 (5 bases). V lost 6 bases and J lost 0, with 6 bases in between. CDR3 length: 13 residues. Looked up from germline, CDR1 is ENHRY and CDR2 is SYGVKD. The CDR3 region has the DNA TGTGCCATCAGGAGGGACTCCTACAATGAGCAGTTCTTC. It yields the protein CAIRRDSYNEQFF.

This chain connects TRBV4-1 to TRBJ2-2, with 7 bases that match TRBD2. The CDR3 is 15 amino acids. CDR1 and CDR2 (germline): MGHRA, YSYEKL. Trimming cost V 0 bases and J 4 bases; bases outside gene matches: 2. Here the CDR3 DNA reads TGCGCCAGCAGCCAAGAAGGCGGGAGCACCGGGGAGCTGTTTTTT. Translation: CASSQEGGSTGELFF.

This chain uses TRBV19 with TRBJ2-3; TRBD2 agrees at 12 bases. Per the germline V gene, CDR1 is LNHDA and CDR2 is SQIVND (reference sequence). The CDR3 loop spans 15 amino acids. V shed 5 bases and J 4 bases; nucleotides not matched to a gene: 4. The CDR3 DNA sequence: TGTGCCAGTAGTTGGACTAGCGGGAAGTCAGATACGCAGTATTTT. This gives the protein CASSWTSGKSDTQYF. The complete variable domain, with remaining parts taken from reference TRBV19 and TRBJ2-3, reads DGGITQSPKYLFRKEGQNVTLSCEQNLNHDAMYWYRQDPGQGLRLIYYSQIVNDFQKGDIAEGYSVSREKKESFPLTVTSAQKNPTAFYLCASSWTSGKSDTQYFGPGTRLTVL.